This is a list of T cell receptor beta chains from one sample in a study of cytomegalovirus exposure and HLA in healthy donors. Sequenced by immunoSEQ multiplex PCR; TCRdb stores in-frame clones only, minus some. The top ten clones hold about 11% of a sample with about 130,000 clones, approximately 80% of them seen once. The sequenced sample was PBMCs. Receptors originate from a male donor in good health and CMV-seropositive. Both conserved end residues are part of each CDR3. The order of the fields is clone size, V gene, J gene, D gene, CDR3 protein, CDR3 DNA. The D gene is left open where the match is weak. Part of the rows lack a size; the others show once, few, many or a class for expanded clones.

.	TRBV19	TRBJ2-3	.	CASRGGGAADTQYF	TGTGCCAGTAGGGGGGGAGGCGCCGCAGATACGCAGTATTTT
.	TRBV27	TRBJ1-6	TRBD1	CASSLRGQGSPLHF	TGTGCCAGCAGTTTGAGGGGGCAGGGTTCACCCCTCCACTTT
.	TRBV7-9	TRBJ1-4	TRBD1	CSSSSETGRYEKLFF	TGTTCCAGCAGCTCCGAGACAGGGAGGTATGAAAAACTGTTTTTT
.	TRBV14	TRBJ2-7	TRBD2	CASSPQIRTSGSSYEQYF	TGTGCCAGCAGCCCGCAAATCCGGACTAGCGGGAGTTCCTACGAGCAGTACTTC
.	TRBV30	TRBJ2-6	TRBD2	CAWSQGGVLTF	TGTGCCTGGTCTCAGGGAGGGGTCCTGACTTTC
.	TRBV27	TRBJ2-7	TRBD2	CASSSLLAEVYEQYF	TGTGCCAGCAGTTCTTTACTAGCGGAGGTCTACGAGCAGTACTTC
.	TRBV7-6	TRBJ2-3	.	CASSYAGGVEGADTQYF	TGTGCCAGCAGCTACGCTGGCGGAGTCGAAGGTGCAGATACGCAGTATTTT
.	TRBV27	TRBJ2-7	TRBD2	CASSLSPGSSGTYEQYF	TGTGCCAGCAGTTTATCGCCGGGGTCGAGCGGGACCTACGAGCAGTACTTC
few	TRBV7-6	TRBJ1-2	.	CASSLGGNYGYTF	TGTGCCAGCAGCTTAGGGGGCAACTATGGCTACACCTTC
.	TRBV7-3	TRBJ1-1	.	CASSSHTYTEAFF	TGTGCCAGCAGCTCCCATACTTACACTGAAGCTTTCTTT
.	TRBV7-3	TRBJ2-2	.	CASSWGLAGGELFF	TGTGCCAGCAGCTGGGGACTGGCGGGCGGGGAGCTGTTTTTT
.	TRBV7-2	TRBJ1-1	TRBD1	CASSLAITGATEAFF	TGTGCCAGCAGCTTAGCTATTACAGGGGCCACTGAAGCTTTCTTT
few	TRBV9	TRBJ2-1	.	CASSFVGTRYNEQFF	TGTGCCAGCAGCTTCGTCGGGACAAGATACAATGAGCAGTTCTTC
.	TRBV5-1	TRBJ2-1	TRBD2	CASSSGLAPNEQFF	TGCGCCAGCAGCTCCGGACTAGCCCCCAATGAGCAGTTCTTC
.	TRBV6-1	TRBJ1-1	.	CASSPSGGSGTEAFF	TGTGCCAGCAGTCCGAGCGGAGGGTCGGGCACTGAAGCTTTCTTT
.	TRBV29-1	TRBJ2-5	TRBD1	CSAGQGAWYEETQYF	TGCAGCGCCGGACAGGGGGCTTGGTACGAGGAGACCCAGTACTTC
few	TRBV21-1	TRBJ1-4	.	CASSKVIRTNEKLFF	TGTGCCAGCAGCAAAGTTATCAGAACAAATGAAAAACTGTTTTTT
.	TRBV5-8	TRBJ2-6	.	CASSHEGEASGANVLTF	TGCGCCAGCAGCCACGAAGGGGAGGCCTCTGGGGCCAACGTCCTGACTTTC
.	TRBV19	TRBJ2-3	TRBD1	CASSPGQVETDTQYF	TGTGCCAGTAGCCCGGGACAGGTTGAGACAGATACGCAGTATTTT
once	TRBV7-3	TRBJ2-2	TRBD2	CASSLRPSGSGTGELFF	TGTGCCAGCAGCCTACGCCCTAGCGGGAGCGGCACCGGGGAGCTGTTTTTT
few	TRBV29-1	TRBJ1-2	.	CSVAPTGPEGGYTF	TGCAGCGTTGCACCCACGGGCCCGGAGGGTGGCTACACCTTC
once	TRBV11-2	TRBJ1-2	.	CASSLANTYGYTF	TGTGCCAGCAGCTTAGCCAACACCTATGGCTACACCTTC
.	TRBV7-8	TRBJ1-1	TRBD1	CASSFGTASTEAFF	TGTGCCAGCAGCTTCGGGACAGCAAGCACTGAAGCTTTCTTT
.	TRBV11-1	TRBJ2-3	TRBD2	CASSPPAGGGYTQYF	TGTGCCAGCAGCCCCCCGGCGGGAGGCGGGTATACGCAGTATTTT
.	TRBV7-9	TRBJ1-4	.	CASSLVVGTRVKNCFF	.
.	TRBV19	TRBJ1-1	.	CASRSPLFGSTLEAFF	TGTGCCAGTAGATCTCCACTATTCGGGTCAACACTTGAAGCTTTCTTT
.	TRBV7-9	TRBJ2-6	.	CASSLIGTASGANGLTF	TGTGCCAGCAGCTTAATTGGCACGGCCTCTGGGGCCAACGGCCTGACTTTC
.	TRBV7-3	TRBJ2-1	.	CASSSMGGSYNEQFF	TGTGCCAGCAGCTCAATGGGGGGTTCCTACAATGAGCAGTTCTTC
.	TRBV19	TRBJ2-1	TRBD2	CASRGLNNEQFF	TGTGCCAGTAGGGGACTAAACAATGAGCAGTTCTTC
.	TRBV7-2	TRBJ2-2	.	CASSLYPRSYTGELFF	TGTGCCAGCAGCTTGTACCCGCGATCGTACACCGGGGAGCTGTTTTTT
.	TRBV28	TRBJ2-7	TRBD2	CASSLVAGAYEQYF	TGTGCCAGCAGTTTGGTAGCGGGAGCCTACGAGCAGTACTTC
once	TRBV12-5	TRBJ2-2	TRBD2	CASGSGGLVGLGELFF	TGTGCTAGTGGTTCAGGAGGACTAGTTGGACTCGGGGAGCTGTTTTTT
once	TRBV9	TRBJ2-2	.	CASSPRPGSSTGELFF	TGTGCCAGCAGCCCCCGACCAGGGTCGAGCACCGGGGAGCTGTTTTTT
few	TRBV7-2	TRBJ1-4	.	CASRQGNEKLFF	TGTGCCAGCAGGCAGGGGAATGAAAAACTGTTTTTT
.	TRBV27	TRBJ2-7	TRBD2	CASSRTSGPYEQYF	TGTGCCAGCAGCCGGACTAGCGGACCCTACGAGCAGTACTTC
.	TRBV20-1	TRBJ1-3	.	CSARREDTIYF	TGCAGTGCTAGACGGGAGGACACCATATATTTT
.	TRBV27	TRBJ1-5	.	CASSPYRGSNQPQHF	TGTGCCAGCAGTCCCTATAGGGGGAGCAATCAGCCCCAGCATTTT
.	TRBV4-3	TRBJ2-1	TRBD2	CASSQDLGGSNGEQFF	TGCGCCAGCAGCCAAGATCTTGGCGGGAGTAATGGTGAGCAGTTCTTC
.	TRBV30	TRBJ2-7	TRBD1	CAWEGTGTYEQYF	TGTGCCTGGGAGGGGACAGGGACCTACGAGCAGTACTTC
.	TRBV5-1	TRBJ1-4	TRBD1	CASSRQGRTNEKLFF	TGCGCCAGCAGCAGACAGGGTAGGACTAATGAAAAACTGTTTTTT
.	TRBV11-1	TRBJ2-1	TRBD2	CASSLVGSGRWGFGQFF	TGTGCCAGCAGCTTAGTTGGTAGCGGGAGGTGGGGTTTTGGGCAGTTCTTC
.	TRBV6-5	TRBJ1-1	.	CATLRNTEAFF	TGTGCCACCCTTCGGAACACTGAAGCTTTCTTT